The 3 T cell receptor beta chains presented below share a single source sample, sequenced in a study of regulatory T cells in long-lasting Graves disease. CDR3 regions were amplified by Arm-PCR using iRepertoire HTBI primers to build TCR beta libraries. TCRdb re-called the multiplex PCR reads with MiXCR, one entry per CDR3 protein. The repertoire holds approximately 560,000 distinct CDR3 sequences, about 15% seen once, with more than 10% in the top ten. Time point here: newly diagnosed GD, antithyroid drugs for less than 3 months. The TCR library was made from RNA that had been extracted from PBMCs in TRIzol. Another study also made use of these data, one on T cells in Graves' hyperthyroidism and ophthalmopathy.

The specimen was peripheral blood mononuclear cells (PBMCs), collected at new diagnosis, from a patient treated with antithyroid drugs. All receptors come from a man aged 18 to 35 with Graves disease.

The chain joins TRBV4-1 to TRBJ2-1; tentatively, D is TRBD1 or TRBD2 (5 bases each). From germline, CDR1 is MGHRA and CDR2 YSYEKL. The germline V and J ends were trimmed by 0 bases and 2 bases, with 11 bases remaining between them. The CDR3 is made up of 16 amino acids. The CDR3 spells CASSQDGAVPYNEQFF. The CDR3 region has the DNA TGCGCCAGCAGCCAAGACGGGGCTGTCCCCTACAATGAGCAGTTCTTC.

With respect to this clonotype: This CDR3 fails to terminate in the conserved phenylalanine or tryptophan, so it likely reflects a read error. The chain joins TRBV9 to TRBJ1-1; D gene ambiguous. This CDR3 is built from 12 residues. V was shortened by 7 bases and J by 2 bases, with 9 bases between the two germline ends. CDR1 and CDR2 from the germline V gene are SGDLS and YYNGEE. CDR3 in amino acids: CASGTANTEAFL. The CDR3 nucleotides read TGTGCCAGCGGCACAGCCAACACTGAAGCTTTCCTT.

The V call is TRBV10-2, the J call TRBJ2-4, with unresolved D. Germline CDR1 and CDR2: WSHSY and SAAADI. The V end was cut by 4 bases, the J end by 1 base, with 8 bases between. CDR3 size: 14 residues. The CDR3 sequence: CASSAETAKNIQYF. Written as DNA, the CDR3 is TGCGCCAGCAGTGCGGAGACGGCCAAAAACATTCAGTACTTC.